Listed below are T cell receptor beta chains from one sample, sequenced in a study of T cell responses to AZD1222 COVID-19 vaccine. Assay: immunoSEQ multiplex PCR; the TCRdb copy retains only in-frame clones and omits some. The sample has over 130,000 clones, about 90% seen once. The sample in question was peripheral blood, obtained 28 days after the second AZD1222 dose. Receptor source: an adult who received the AZD1222 COVID-19 vaccine. Both conserved end residues are part of each CDR3. The size of a clone is reported for some rows only, either as once, few or many, or as a class for expanded clones.

>.|TRBV5-8|TRBJ1-1
CASSLWASRAFF
>few|TRBV30|TRBJ1-1
CAWSRLVTGRAEAFF
>.|TRBV9|TRBJ1-5
CASSVGGNSNQPQHF
>.|TRBV19|TRBJ1-1
CASSHRGLNTEAFF
>.|TRBV7-2|TRBJ1-2
CASSLEGKNYGYTF
>.|TRBV5-1|TRBJ2-1
CASSFKPTSGSGNEQFF
>.|TRBV3-1/TRBV3-2|TRBJ1-1
CASSRGGVNTEAFF
>.|TRBV28|TRBJ1-5
CASRGTGTGYNQPQHF
>.|TRBV7-8|TRBJ2-5
CASSLGSTTQETQYF
>.|TRBV25-1|TRBJ1-1
CASSADRRRTEAFF
>.|TRBV7-9|TRBJ2-2
CASSLMYTGELFF
>.|TRBV6-2/TRBV6-3|TRBJ1-1
CASSYQGGTGLLVMNTEAFF
>.|TRBV7-2|TRBJ1-3
CASSPFLKAGNTIYF
>.|TRBV5-6|TRBJ2-4
CASSRTELAKNIQYF
>.|TRBV7-8|TRBJ2-3
CASMVGANTDTQYF
>.|TRBV30|TRBJ1-1
CAWQARGSLGSNTEAFF
>.|TRBV5-1|TRBJ2-1
CASSNGRSYNEQFF
>.|TRBV7-2|TRBJ2-3
CASSLTGTREIDTQYF
>few|TRBV6-2/TRBV6-3|TRBJ1-5
CASSYGGRRYSNQPQHF
>.|TRBV30|TRBJ1-2
CAWRGVYGYTF
>once|TRBV3-1/TRBV3-2|TRBJ2-2
CASSTQITGELFF
>.|TRBV2|TRBJ1-1
CASRGGASNTEAFF
>once|TRBV7-2|TRBJ2-5
CASSYGLAGGYQETQYF
>.|TRBV6-1|TRBJ2-1
CASSEGLGLAGRVQFF
>.|TRBV18|TRBJ1-2
CASSPIDRGNYGYTF
>few|TRBV11-2|TRBJ2-2
CASSLVSGGDTGELFF
>.|TRBV5-1|TRBJ1-6
CASSGTGGLDSPLHF
>.|TRBV7-9|TRBJ2-5
CASSPPGGRETQYF
>.|TRBV2|TRBJ1-1
CASSGIVDTEAFF
>.|TRBV28|TRBJ1-2
CASYLDRANGYTF
>.|TRBV21-1|TRBJ1-4
CASSTRKGRSEKLFF
>.|TRBV20-1|TRBJ1-1
CSASRQVLSTNTEAFF
>once|TRBV2|TRBJ1-5
CASRGTGRNQPQHF
>.|TRBV3-1/TRBV3-2|TRBJ1-5
CASSQDLGVQPQHF
>.|TRBV12-3/TRBV12-4|TRBJ1-4
CASSLDTRNRVFF
>.|TRBV7-2|TRBJ1-2
CASSLTNSPGYTF
>few|TRBV19|TRBJ1-5
CASRADRYSNQPQHF
>.|TRBV4-1|TRBJ2-5
CASSQEFGYRAAQYF
>.|TRBV5-8|TRBJ1-4
CASSKGQGTTNEKLFF
>.|TRBV30|TRBJ1-6
CAWKDRGLSLSSLHF
>.|TRBV27|TRBJ1-6
CASSPSSYNSPLHF
>.|TRBV6-1|TRBJ2-7
CASSETGTSLKQYF